These T cell receptor beta chains were read from a single sample in a study of OX40 agonist ivuxolimab in advanced cancers. Method: immunoSEQ multiplex PCR; TCRdb's copy keeps in-frame clones and lacks some. The sample yields 75,000 to 80,000 clones, 83% seen once. Sequenced material: CD4+ or CD8+ T cells sorted from blood, taken in a trial of the OX40 agonist ivuxolimab. Receptor source: an adult with an advanced solid tumor such as melanoma, head and neck, liver or kidney cancer. Each CDR3 is given with its conserved first and last residue. The D gene is left open where the match is weak. The listing skips clone size in some rows; elsewhere it reads once, few, many or a size class.

d_call: NA
j_call: TRBJ1-1
v_call: TRBV27
clone_size: NA
cdr3_aa: CASMLIKERVNTEAFF
cdr3_nt: TGTGCCAGTATGCTTATAAAGGAGCGGGTGAACACTGAAGCTTTCTTT

d_call: TRBD2
j_call: TRBJ2-2
v_call: TRBV10-1
clone_size: NA
cdr3_aa: CAMEGLAVTGELFF
cdr3_nt: TGCGCCATGGAGGGACTAGCGGTCACCGGGGAGCTGTTTTTT

d_call: NA
j_call: TRBJ2-1
v_call: TRBV27
clone_size: NA
cdr3_aa: CASSFEGGSYNEQFF
cdr3_nt: TGTGCCAGCAGTTTTGAGGGGGGCTCCTACAATGAGCAGTTCTTC

d_call: TRBD1
j_call: TRBJ2-7
v_call: TRBV25-1
clone_size: NA
cdr3_aa: CASSRGQGYEQYF
cdr3_nt: TGTGCCAGCAGTAGGGGACAGGGCTACGAGCAGTACTTC

d_call: TRBD2
j_call: TRBJ2-3
v_call: TRBV7-2
clone_size: NA
cdr3_aa: CASRGGTGTQYF
cdr3_nt: TGTGCCAGCCGGGGGGGGACGGGTACGCAGTATTTT

d_call: NA
j_call: TRBJ1-2
v_call: TRBV6-5
clone_size: few
cdr3_aa: CASSYAGGDGYTF
cdr3_nt: TGTGCCAGCAGTTACGCAGGAGGGGATGGCTACACCTTC

d_call: NA
j_call: TRBJ2-5
v_call: TRBV9
clone_size: NA
cdr3_aa: CASSYTGTWGETQYF
cdr3_nt: TGTGCCAGCAGTTATACCGGGACTTGGGGGGAGACCCAGTACTTC

d_call: NA
j_call: TRBJ2-1
v_call: TRBV7-9
clone_size: few
cdr3_aa: CASSLAGGNEQFF
cdr3_nt: TGTGCCAGCAGCTTAGCGGGAGGCAATGAGCAGTTCTTC

d_call: NA
j_call: TRBJ2-7
v_call: TRBV9
clone_size: NA
cdr3_aa: CASSGSRDSSYEQYF
cdr3_nt: TGTGCCAGCAGCGGTTCCCGCGACAGCTCCTACGAGCAGTACTTC

d_call: NA
j_call: TRBJ1-1
v_call: TRBV30
clone_size: NA
cdr3_aa: CASSRGNTEAFF
cdr3_nt: TGTGCCTCGAGTCGAGGAAACACTGAAGCTTTCTTT

d_call: NA
j_call: TRBJ1-1
v_call: TRBV19
clone_size: NA
cdr3_aa: CASSKGRDTRVMGTEAFF
cdr3_nt: TGTGCCAGTAGTAAGGGCCGGGACACGCGCGTAATGGGCACTGAAGCTTTCTTT

d_call: NA
j_call: TRBJ1-2
v_call: TRBV27
clone_size: medium-sized
cdr3_aa: CASSLQGYGYTF
cdr3_nt: TGTGCCAGCAGTTTGCAGGGCTATGGCTACACCTTC

d_call: NA
j_call: TRBJ2-2
v_call: TRBV27
clone_size: NA
cdr3_aa: CASSHRKGGELFF
cdr3_nt: TGTGCCAGCAGTCACCGGAAGGGCGGGGAGCTGTTTTTT

d_call: NA
j_call: TRBJ1-5
v_call: TRBV11-2
clone_size: NA
cdr3_aa: CASSLDGVGRADQPQHF
cdr3_nt: TGTGCCAGCAGCTTAGATGGGGTCGGCAGAGCAGACCAGCCCCAGCATTTT

d_call: NA
j_call: TRBJ1-2
v_call: TRBV5-1
clone_size: few
cdr3_aa: CASSLAKGEHGYTF
cdr3_nt: TGCGCCAGCAGCTTGGCGAAGGGTGAACATGGCTACACCTTC

d_call: NA
j_call: TRBJ2-7
v_call: TRBV7-6
clone_size: NA
cdr3_aa: CASSPEALGQQYF
cdr3_nt: TGTGCCAGCAGCCCCGAAGCGCTCGGGCAGCAGTACTTC

d_call: TRBD2
j_call: TRBJ2-5
v_call: TRBV2
clone_size: NA
cdr3_aa: CATRGGSGDQETQYF
cdr3_nt: TGTGCCACCCGAGGGGGTAGCGGGGACCAAGAGACCCAGTACTTC

d_call: NA
j_call: TRBJ2-7
v_call: TRBV6-1
clone_size: NA
cdr3_aa: CASSRSEPYEQYF
cdr3_nt: TGTGCCAGCAGTAGGTCAGAACCCTACGAGCAGTACTTC

d_call: NA
j_call: TRBJ2-6
v_call: TRBV6-5
clone_size: NA
cdr3_aa: CASSSGQAGANVLTF
cdr3_nt: NA

d_call: TRBD1
j_call: TRBJ2-1
v_call: TRBV27
clone_size: NA
cdr3_aa: CASSYKTPTGGINNEQFF
cdr3_nt: TGTGCCAGCAGCTACAAAACCCCGACAGGGGGAATTAACAATGAGCAGTTCTTC

d_call: NA
j_call: TRBJ1-1
v_call: TRBV7-3
clone_size: NA
cdr3_aa: CASSSGPGNTEAFF
cdr3_nt: TGTGCCAGCAGCTCGGGACCGGGGAACACTGAAGCTTTCTTT

d_call: TRBD2
j_call: TRBJ2-7
v_call: TRBV29-1
clone_size: NA
cdr3_aa: CSVERRAGADEQYF
cdr3_nt: TGCAGCGTTGAAAGGAGAGCGGGAGCGGACGAGCAGTACTTC

d_call: TRBD2
j_call: TRBJ2-5
v_call: TRBV5-4
clone_size: NA
cdr3_aa: CASSLKLAGGETQYF
cdr3_nt: TGTGCCAGCAGCTTGAAACTAGCGGGGGGAGAGACCCAGTACTTC

d_call: NA
j_call: TRBJ1-2
v_call: TRBV4-1
clone_size: NA
cdr3_aa: CASSQATRNRENYGYTF
cdr3_nt: TGCGCCAGCAGCCAAGCCACAAGGAACCGGGAGAACTATGGCTACACCTTC

d_call: NA
j_call: TRBJ1-1
v_call: TRBV7-6
clone_size: NA
cdr3_aa: CASSLIGAAIMNTEAFF
cdr3_nt: TGTGCCAGCAGCTTAATCGGGGCGGCGATTATGAACACTGAAGCTTTCTTT

d_call: TRBD2
j_call: TRBJ2-3
v_call: TRBV15
clone_size: NA
cdr3_aa: CATSRDLAGTDTQYF
cdr3_nt: TGTGCCACCAGCAGAGACCTAGCGGGCACAGATACGCAGTATTTT

d_call: NA
j_call: TRBJ2-6
v_call: TRBV6-5
clone_size: NA
cdr3_aa: CASSSRGGSGANVLTF
cdr3_nt: TGTGCCAGCAGTTCACGAGGGGGCTCTGGGGCCAACGTCCTGACTTTC

d_call: TRBD1
j_call: TRBJ1-2
v_call: TRBV19
clone_size: NA
cdr3_aa: CASSIGAPHPGGANYGYTF
cdr3_nt: TGTGCCAGTAGTATTGGGGCTCCTCACCCAGGGGGAGCTAACTATGGCTACACCTTC

d_call: NA
j_call: TRBJ2-1
v_call: TRBV6-6
clone_size: NA
cdr3_aa: CASSPSPGNEQFF
cdr3_nt: TGTGCCAGCAGTCCTTCCCCGGGCAATGAGCAGTTCTTC

d_call: NA
j_call: TRBJ2-5
v_call: TRBV11-2
clone_size: NA
cdr3_aa: CASSSDSETQYF
cdr3_nt: TGTGCCAGCAGCTCCGACTCAGAGACCCAGTACTTC

d_call: TRBD2
j_call: TRBJ2-1
v_call: TRBV29-1
clone_size: few
cdr3_aa: CSARTSATSYNEQFF
cdr3_nt: TGCAGCGCCAGGACTAGCGCCACCTCCTACAATGAGCAGTTCTTC

d_call: NA
j_call: TRBJ2-2
v_call: TRBV30
clone_size: NA
cdr3_aa: CAWRRSGTGELFF
cdr3_nt: TGTGCCTGGAGACGATCGGGCACCGGGGAGCTGTTTTTT